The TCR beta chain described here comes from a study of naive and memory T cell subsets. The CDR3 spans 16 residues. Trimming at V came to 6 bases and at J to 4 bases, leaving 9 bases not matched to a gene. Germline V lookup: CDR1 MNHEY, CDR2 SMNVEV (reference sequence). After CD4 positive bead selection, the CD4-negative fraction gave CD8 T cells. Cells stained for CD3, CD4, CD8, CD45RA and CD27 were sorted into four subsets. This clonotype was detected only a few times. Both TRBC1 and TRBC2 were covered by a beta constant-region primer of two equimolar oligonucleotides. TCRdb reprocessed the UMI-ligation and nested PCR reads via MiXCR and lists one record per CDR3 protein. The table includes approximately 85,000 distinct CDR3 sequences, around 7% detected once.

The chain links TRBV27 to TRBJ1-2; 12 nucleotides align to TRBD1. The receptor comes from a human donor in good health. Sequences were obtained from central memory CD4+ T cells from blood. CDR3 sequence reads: CASSNTGQGARYGYTF. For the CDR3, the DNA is TGTGCCAGCAGCAATACGGGACAGGGGGCACGCTATGGCTACACCTTC.